A selection of T cell receptor beta chains follows, all from one sample in a study of identifying expanded T cells in peripheral blood. Profiling relied on immunoSEQ multiplex PCR, and the TCRdb table lists in-frame clones only, not all of them. The table has about 110,000 clones, 88% seen once; the top ten hold under 9%. The material sequenced was blood. These TCRs come from a person aged 18 to 75 in good health. Both conserved end residues are part of each CDR3. Each record gives: D gene, J gene, V gene, CDR3 protein. The D gene is left open where the match is weak.

D: -
J: TRBJ2-5
V: TRBV5-4
CDR3: CASSLVREETQYF

D: -
J: TRBJ2-2
V: TRBV5-1
CDR3: CASSSGTSAGELFF

D: -
J: TRBJ2-2
V: TRBV28
CDR3: CATWTENTGELFF

D: -
J: TRBJ2-1
V: TRBV11-2
CDR3: CASKIRALSNEQFF

D: TRBD1
J: TRBJ2-1
V: TRBV15
CDR3: CATSGRAGGYNEQFF

D: TRBD1
J: TRBJ2-5
V: TRBV28
CDR3: CASSLGGTGGETQYF

D: -
J: TRBJ1-5
V: TRBV6-5
CDR3: CASSYSGAGQPQHF

D: -
J: TRBJ2-5
V: TRBV25-1
CDR3: CASNDGLLGETQYF

D: TRBD1
J: TRBJ1-1
V: TRBV6-6
CDR3: CASSYLGQGDSEAFF

D: -
J: TRBJ2-7
V: TRBV27
CDR3: CASSLVSGNYEQYF

D: -
J: TRBJ2-7
V: TRBV5-1
CDR3: CASSLAGTDEQYF

D: -
J: TRBJ2-5
V: TRBV5-1
CDR3: CASSLGQTKETQYF

D: -
J: TRBJ1-2
V: TRBV10-3
CDR3: CAISESRGRDYGYTF

D: -
J: TRBJ1-5
V: TRBV21-1
CDR3: CASSKAAGTVNQPQHF

D: -
J: TRBJ1-5
V: TRBV7-8
CDR3: CASSKPGAGVNQPQHF

D: -
J: TRBJ1-2
V: TRBV7-2
CDR3: CASSLARDGGYTF

D: -
J: TRBJ1-1
V: TRBV14
CDR3: CASSQGYVTEAFF

D: -
J: TRBJ2-6
V: TRBV7-2
CDR3: CASSQTGALVLSGANVLTF

D: TRBD1
J: TRBJ2-5
V: TRBV4-1
CDR3: CASSTGGTETQYF

D: TRBD2
J: -
V: TRBV28
CDR3: CASSLYSGRPGEQYF

D: TRBD1
J: TRBJ1-4
V: TRBV4-2
CDR3: CASSPGQINEKLFF

D: -
J: TRBJ2-1
V: TRBV7-3
CDR3: CASSLGGEQFF

D: -
J: TRBJ2-7
V: TRBV27
CDR3: CASSPRDTSSYEQYF

D: -
J: TRBJ2-7
V: TRBV20-1
CDR3: CSARMGVEQYF

D: -
J: TRBJ2-3
V: TRBV5-4
CDR3: CASSSVATDTQYF

D: -
J: TRBJ1-1
V: TRBV7-9
CDR3: CASSLALTRSSEAFF

D: TRBD1
J: TRBJ1-2
V: TRBV5-4
CDR3: CASSGTDQRNTF

D: TRBD2
J: TRBJ2-2
V: TRBV7-2
CDR3: CASSSLAGGNTGELFF

D: -
J: TRBJ2-1
V: TRBV5-4
CDR3: CASSLISGLLNEQFF

D: -
J: TRBJ2-2
V: TRBV5-1
CDR3: CASSQEGSRTGELFF

D: -
J: TRBJ2-5
V: TRBV11-2
CDR3: CASSLLDRKTQYF

D: TRBD2
J: TRBJ2-7
V: TRBV6-5
CDR3: CASSYSGTSGPYEQYF

D: TRBD1
J: TRBJ1-2
V: TRBV6-5
CDR3: CASRGQGGGYTF

D: -
J: TRBJ1-1
V: TRBV28
CDR3: CASSSPPGGNTEAFF

D: TRBD2
J: TRBJ2-1
V: TRBV4-1
CDR3: CASSQVLAAYNEQFF

D: TRBD2
J: TRBJ2-5
V: TRBV5-1
CDR3: CASSLLAGHQETQYF

D: -
J: TRBJ1-3
V: TRBV14
CDR3: CASSQYRSGNTIYF

D: TRBD2
J: TRBJ2-3
V: TRBV5-1
CDR3: CASSLRASGRTDTQYF

D: -
J: TRBJ2-7
V: TRBV6-1
CDR3: CASSDQGSYEQYF

D: TRBD1
J: TRBJ2-1
V: TRBV10-2
CDR3: CASSVRTGANNEQFF

D: TRBD1
J: TRBJ2-2
V: TRBV7-9
CDR3: CASTPGDSLATGELFF

D: -
J: TRBJ2-5
V: TRBV6-1
CDR3: CASSDAGRQETQYF

D: TRBD2
J: TRBJ2-5
V: TRBV2
CDR3: CANSREAETQYF

D: TRBD1
J: TRBJ2-7
V: TRBV28
CDR3: CASWSRDSGGEQYF

D: -
J: TRBJ2-6
V: TRBV7-2
CDR3: CASSSGSTGANVLTF

D: TRBD2
J: TRBJ2-7
V: TRBV13
CDR3: CASSLVGGEEQYF

D: -
J: TRBJ1-5
V: TRBV7-9
CDR3: CASSLDVGPNQPQHF

D: -
J: TRBJ1-5
V: TRBV21-1
CDR3: CASRRSKSNQPQHF

D: -
J: TRBJ1-3
V: TRBV14
CDR3: CASRESSGNTIYF

D: TRBD2
J: TRBJ2-4
V: TRBV4-1
CDR3: CASTPLGTKNIQYF

D: -
J: TRBJ2-5
V: TRBV7-9
CDR3: CASSRDVLQETQYF

D: TRBD1
J: TRBJ2-1
V: TRBV4-1
CDR3: CASSQGSTGGTYNEQFF